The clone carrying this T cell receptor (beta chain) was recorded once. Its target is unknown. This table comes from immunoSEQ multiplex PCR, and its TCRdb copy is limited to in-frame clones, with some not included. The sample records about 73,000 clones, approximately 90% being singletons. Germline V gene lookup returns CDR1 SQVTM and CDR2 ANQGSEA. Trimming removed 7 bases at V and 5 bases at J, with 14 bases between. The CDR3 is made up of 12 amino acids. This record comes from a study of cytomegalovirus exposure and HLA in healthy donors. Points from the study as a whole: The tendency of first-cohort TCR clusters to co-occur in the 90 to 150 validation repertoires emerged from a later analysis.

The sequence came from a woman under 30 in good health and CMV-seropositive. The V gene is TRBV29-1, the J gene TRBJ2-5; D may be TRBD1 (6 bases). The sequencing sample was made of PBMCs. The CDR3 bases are TGCAGCGGCCGGACAGCTAGGGAGACCCAGTACTTC. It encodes CSGRTARETQYF.